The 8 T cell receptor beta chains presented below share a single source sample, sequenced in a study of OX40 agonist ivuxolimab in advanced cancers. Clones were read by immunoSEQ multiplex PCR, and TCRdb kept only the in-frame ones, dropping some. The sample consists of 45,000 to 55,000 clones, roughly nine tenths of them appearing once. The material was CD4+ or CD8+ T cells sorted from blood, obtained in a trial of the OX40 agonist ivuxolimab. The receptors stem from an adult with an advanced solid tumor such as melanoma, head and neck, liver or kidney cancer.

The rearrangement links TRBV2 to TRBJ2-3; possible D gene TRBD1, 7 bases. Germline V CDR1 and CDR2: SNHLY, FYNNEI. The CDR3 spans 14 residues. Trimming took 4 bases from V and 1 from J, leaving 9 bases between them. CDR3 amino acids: CASSGRGGTDTQYF. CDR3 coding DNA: TGTGCCAGCAGTGGCAGGGGGGGCACAGATACGCAGTATTTT.

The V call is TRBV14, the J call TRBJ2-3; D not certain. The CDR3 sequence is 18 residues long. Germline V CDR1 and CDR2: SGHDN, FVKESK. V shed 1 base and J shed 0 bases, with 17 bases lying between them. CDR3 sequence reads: CASSQVAIWASSTDTQYF. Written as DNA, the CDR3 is TGTGCCAGCAGCCAAGTAGCTATTTGGGCTTCTAGCACAGATACGCAGTATTTT.

The CDR3 DNA reads as TGTGCCAGCAGTGGCCGGGACGCCACCGTGGATACGCAGTATTTT. It translates to CASSGRDATVDTQYF. This chain uses TRBV28 with TRBJ2-3, with D possibly being TRBD1 or TRBD2 (5 bases each). Trimming took off 5 bases at V and 6 bases at J, with 18 bases between the two ends. The germline V gene encodes CDR1 MDHEN and CDR2 SYDVKM. This CDR3 is built from 15 residues.

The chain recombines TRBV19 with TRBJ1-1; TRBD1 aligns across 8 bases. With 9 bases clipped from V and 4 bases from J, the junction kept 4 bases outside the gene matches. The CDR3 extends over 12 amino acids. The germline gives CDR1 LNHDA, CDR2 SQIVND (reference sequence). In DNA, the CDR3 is TGTGCCAGCGATACAGGGGGCACTGAAGCTTTCTTT. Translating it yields CASDTGGTEAFF.

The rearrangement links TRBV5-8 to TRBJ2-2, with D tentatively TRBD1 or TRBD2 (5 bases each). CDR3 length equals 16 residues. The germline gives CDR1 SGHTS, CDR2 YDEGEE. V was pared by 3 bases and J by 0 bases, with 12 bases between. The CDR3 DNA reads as TGTGCCAGCAGCTGGGGACGGATCCCGAACACCGGGGAGCTGTTTTTT. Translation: CASSWGRIPNTGELFF. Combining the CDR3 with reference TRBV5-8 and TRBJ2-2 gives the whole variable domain EAGVTQSPTHLIKTRGQQATLRCSPISGHTSVYWYQQALGLGLQFLLWYDEGEERNRGNFPPRFSGRQFPNYSSELNVNALELEDSALYLCASSWGRIPNTGELFFGEGSRLTVL.

CDR3: CAAQASGNTIYF. The CDR3 coding sequence is TGTGCCGCACAGGCCTCTGGAAACACCATATATTTT. The chain uses TRBV30 and TRBJ1-3; tentatively, D is TRBD1 (5 bases). This CDR3 spans 12 amino acids. Per germline, CDR1 GTSNPN and CDR2 SVGIG (reference sequence). The V and J ends lost 8 bases and 0 bases respectively, with 8 bases between them.

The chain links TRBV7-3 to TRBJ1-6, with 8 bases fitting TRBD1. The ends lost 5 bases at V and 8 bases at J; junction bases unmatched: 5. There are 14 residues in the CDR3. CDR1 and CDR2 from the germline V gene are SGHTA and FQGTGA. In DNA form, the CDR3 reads TGTGCCAGCAGCCAACAGGGGGTGGATTCACCCCTCCACTTT. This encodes CASSQQGVDSPLHF.

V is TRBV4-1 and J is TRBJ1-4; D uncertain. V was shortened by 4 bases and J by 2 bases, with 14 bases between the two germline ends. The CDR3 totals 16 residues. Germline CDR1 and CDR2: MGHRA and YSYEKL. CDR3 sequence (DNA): TGCGCCAGCAGCCGAGCTGGACCTTTGACTAATGAAAAACTGTTTTTT. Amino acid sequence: CASSRAGPLTNEKLFF.